The rows below give T cell receptor beta chains drawn from one sample of a study of T cell responses to AZD1222 COVID-19 vaccine. Method: immunoSEQ multiplex PCR; TCRdb's copy keeps in-frame clones and lacks some. The sample records about 140,000 clones, 90% to 95% being singletons. The material sequenced was peripheral blood, taken on day 0 of MenACWY control vaccination. The receptor source for this set is an adult in good health. Each CDR3 is given with its conserved first and last residue. D genes are given only for firm matches. A row's size may be missing; if present it is once, few, many or a size class.

CDR3 protein: CASSPKFDIHEQYF
CDR3 DNA: TGTGCCAGCAGTCCCAAGTTCGACATCCACGAGCAGTACTTC
V gene: TRBV6-5
D gene: NA
J gene: TRBJ2-7
clone size: few

CDR3 protein: CASSLLAGDWNEQFF
CDR3 DNA: TGTGCCAGCAGCTTACTAGCGGGAGATTGGAATGAGCAGTTCTTC
V gene: TRBV7-3
D gene: TRBD2
J gene: TRBJ2-1
clone size: NA

CDR3 protein: CSARRNTEAFF
CDR3 DNA: TGCAGTGCTAGGAGGAACACTGAAGCTTTCTTT
V gene: TRBV20-1
D gene: NA
J gene: TRBJ1-1
clone size: NA

CDR3 protein: CASSPGTESYEQYF
CDR3 DNA: TGTGCCAGCTCACCCGGGACGGAGTCCTACGAGCAGTACTTC
V gene: TRBV18
D gene: NA
J gene: TRBJ2-7
clone size: NA

CDR3 protein: CASSPRTLAKNIQYF
CDR3 DNA: TGTGCCAGCAGTCCTCGAACATTAGCCAAAAACATTCAGTACTTC
V gene: TRBV2
D gene: NA
J gene: TRBJ2-4
clone size: NA

CDR3 protein: CASSLEQGASNQPQHF
CDR3 DNA: TGTGCCAGCAGTTTAGAACAGGGGGCGAGCAATCAGCCCCAGCATTTT
V gene: TRBV28
D gene: TRBD1
J gene: TRBJ1-5
clone size: NA

CDR3 protein: CAISEIEGETQYF
CDR3 DNA: TGTGCCATCAGTGAAATTGAGGGAGAGACCCAGTACTTC
V gene: TRBV10-3
D gene: NA
J gene: TRBJ2-5
clone size: NA

CDR3 protein: CASSPAGDSYGYTF
CDR3 DNA: TGTGCCAGCTCACCAGCAGGGGACTCCTATGGCTACACCTTC
V gene: TRBV18
D gene: NA
J gene: TRBJ1-2
clone size: NA

CDR3 protein: CASGSPNQPQHF
CDR3 DNA: TGTGCTAGTGGTTCCCCTAATCAGCCCCAGCATTTT
V gene: TRBV12-5
D gene: NA
J gene: TRBJ1-5
clone size: NA

CDR3 protein: CASSIDLTGLAGNEQFF
CDR3 DNA: TGTGCCAGTAGTATAGACCTGACGGGACTAGCGGGGAATGAGCAGTTCTTC
V gene: TRBV19
D gene: TRBD2
J gene: TRBJ2-1
clone size: NA

CDR3 protein: CASSSNDRGETQYF
CDR3 DNA: TGCGCCAGCAGCTCCAACGACAGGGGAGAGACCCAGTACTTC
V gene: TRBV5-1
D gene: TRBD1
J gene: TRBJ2-5
clone size: NA

CDR3 protein: CASSLHDSYEQYF
CDR3 DNA: TGTGCCAGCAGTTTACACGACTCCTACGAGCAGTACTTC
V gene: TRBV12-3/TRBV12-4
D gene: NA
J gene: TRBJ2-7
clone size: NA

CDR3 protein: CASSLGQTNYGYTF
CDR3 DNA: TGTGCCAGCAGCCTGGGCCAAACTAACTATGGCTACACCTTC
V gene: TRBV6-5
D gene: NA
J gene: TRBJ1-2
clone size: NA

CDR3 protein: CASSKNSLTNEKLFF
CDR3 DNA: TGTGCCAGCAGTAAAAACAGTCTAACTAATGAAAAACTGTTTTTT
V gene: TRBV2
D gene: NA
J gene: TRBJ1-4
clone size: NA

CDR3 protein: CASSFFAGRGYGYTF
CDR3 DNA: TGTGCCAGCAGCTTTTTTGCCGGCAGGGGCTATGGCTACACCTTC
V gene: TRBV7-2
D gene: NA
J gene: TRBJ1-2
clone size: NA

CDR3 protein: CALHRLAGDEQFF
CDR3 DNA: TGTGCCTTACACAGGCTAGCGGGAGATGAGCAGTTCTTC
V gene: TRBV5-4
D gene: TRBD2
J gene: TRBJ2-1
clone size: NA

CDR3 protein: CASPQWGHQPQHF
CDR3 DNA: TGTGCCAGTCCCCAGTGGGGGCACCAGCCCCAGCATTTT
V gene: TRBV19
D gene: NA
J gene: TRBJ1-5
clone size: once

CDR3 protein: CASSQRDREAYEQYF
CDR3 DNA: TGCGCCAGCAGCCAGAGGGACAGGGAAGCCTACGAGCAGTACTTC
V gene: TRBV4-3
D gene: TRBD1
J gene: TRBJ2-7
clone size: NA

CDR3 protein: CASSIYGGSYNEQFF
CDR3 DNA: TGTGCCAGTAGTATTTACGGGGGCTCCTACAATGAGCAGTTCTTC
V gene: TRBV19
D gene: NA
J gene: TRBJ2-1
clone size: NA

CDR3 protein: CASSPPTSGLYEQYF
CDR3 DNA: TGTGCCAGCTCACCACCGACATCGGGACTATACGAGCAGTACTTC
V gene: TRBV18
D gene: TRBD2
J gene: TRBJ2-7
clone size: NA

CDR3 protein: CASRMTSTSSYNEQFF
CDR3 DNA: TGTGCCAGTAGGATGACTAGCACGAGCTCCTACAATGAGCAGTTCTTC
V gene: TRBV19
D gene: TRBD2
J gene: TRBJ2-1
clone size: NA

CDR3 protein: CASSIGGQGFTEAFF
CDR3 DNA: TGTGCCAGTAGTATAGGTGGACAGGGGTTTACTGAAGCTTTCTTT
V gene: TRBV19
D gene: TRBD1
J gene: TRBJ1-1
clone size: NA

CDR3 protein: CASGLVLTGASTGELFF
CDR3 DNA: TGTGCTAGTGGTTTAGTTCTGACAGGGGCGAGCACCGGGGAGCTGTTTTTT
V gene: TRBV12-5
D gene: TRBD1
J gene: TRBJ2-2
clone size: NA

CDR3 protein: CASSDPLARQGVGELFF
CDR3 DNA: TGTGCCAGCAGTGACCCCCTCGCCCGACAGGGGGTGGGGGAGCTGTTTTTT
V gene: TRBV6-1
D gene: TRBD1
J gene: TRBJ2-2
clone size: NA

CDR3 protein: CASSQHYAGDPGEPEAFF
CDR3 DNA: TGCGCCAGCAGCCAGCACTATGCTGGCGACCCGGGAGAGCCTGAAGCTTTCTTT
V gene: TRBV4-1
D gene: NA
J gene: TRBJ1-1
clone size: NA

CDR3 protein: CASSESRGRVAEAFF
CDR3 DNA: TGTGCCAGCAGTGAGAGCAGGGGGCGAGTCGCTGAAGCTTTCTTT
V gene: TRBV2
D gene: TRBD1
J gene: TRBJ1-1
clone size: NA

CDR3 protein: CASSFQVDASNTGELFF
CDR3 DNA: TGTGCCAGCAGCTTTCAGGTTGACGCATCGAACACCGGGGAGCTGTTTTTT
V gene: TRBV27
D gene: NA
J gene: TRBJ2-2
clone size: NA

CDR3 protein: CASMKDPAGYGYTF
CDR3 DNA: TGTGCCAGCATGAAGGACCCCGCCGGCTATGGCTACACCTTC
V gene: TRBV2
D gene: NA
J gene: TRBJ1-2
clone size: NA

CDR3 protein: CASSVVTGRGEQFF
CDR3 DNA: TGTGCCAGCAGCGTAGTGACAGGACGGGGCGAGCAGTTCTTC
V gene: TRBV9
D gene: NA
J gene: TRBJ2-1
clone size: NA

CDR3 protein: CATSKAGTTYDEQFF
CDR3 DNA: TGTGCCACCTCTAAAGCGGGGACGACCTACGATGAGCAGTTCTTC
V gene: TRBV24-1
D gene: TRBD2
J gene: TRBJ2-1
clone size: NA

CDR3 protein: CAISEDGNQPQHF
CDR3 DNA: TGTGCCATCAGTGAGGACGGCAATCAGCCCCAGCATTTT
V gene: TRBV10-3
D gene: NA
J gene: TRBJ1-5
clone size: NA

CDR3 protein: CASRPGQRGSQPQHF
CDR3 DNA: TGTGCCAGCAGACCGGGCCAACGGGGGAGTCAGCCCCAGCATTTT
V gene: TRBV28
D gene: NA
J gene: TRBJ1-5
clone size: NA

CDR3 protein: CASKLFRGWGYGYTF
CDR3 DNA: TGTGCCAGCAAACTCTTCAGGGGGTGGGGCTATGGCTACACCTTC
V gene: TRBV6-5
D gene: TRBD1
J gene: TRBJ1-2
clone size: NA

CDR3 protein: CASSIKASTGWLFF
CDR3 DNA: TGTGCCAGTAGTATAAAGGCTAGCACCGGGTGGCTGTTTTTT
V gene: TRBV19
D gene: NA
J gene: TRBJ2-2
clone size: once

CDR3 protein: CASSLGQSTDTQYF
CDR3 DNA: TGTGCCAGCAGCTTAGGTCAGAGCACAGATACGCAGTATTTT
V gene: TRBV11-3
D gene: NA
J gene: TRBJ2-3
clone size: NA

CDR3 protein: CASSIEGTRAGNTIYF
CDR3 DNA: TGTGCCAGTAGTATAGAAGGGACTCGCGCTGGAAACACCATATATTTT
V gene: TRBV19
D gene: NA
J gene: TRBJ1-3
clone size: NA

CDR3 protein: CASTLQGHQPQHF
CDR3 DNA: TGTGCCAGCACCTTACAGGGTCATCAGCCCCAGCATTTT
V gene: TRBV12-3/TRBV12-4
D gene: NA
J gene: TRBJ1-5
clone size: once

CDR3 protein: CASSLEGTTEAFF
CDR3 DNA: TGCGCCAGCAGCTTGGAAGGGACCACTGAAGCTTTCTTT
V gene: TRBV5-1
D gene: NA
J gene: TRBJ1-1
clone size: NA

CDR3 protein: CASSLELGRAAYNEQFF
CDR3 DNA: TGCGCCAGCAGCTTGGAGTTAGGGAGGGCCGCCTACAATGAGCAGTTCTTC
V gene: TRBV5-1
D gene: TRBD2
J gene: TRBJ2-1
clone size: NA

CDR3 protein: CASKSQGGGYTF
CDR3 DNA: TGTGCCAGCAAAAGTCAGGGGGGAGGCTACACCTTC
V gene: TRBV7-2
D gene: TRBD1
J gene: TRBJ1-2
clone size: once

CDR3 protein: CASSGQAYEQYF
CDR3 DNA: TGTGCCAGCAGCGGACAGGCCTACGAGCAGTACTTC
V gene: TRBV6-5
D gene: TRBD1
J gene: TRBJ2-7
clone size: NA